This is a list of T cell receptor beta chains from one sample in a study of T cell repertoires in cytomegalovirus infection. TCRdb re-called the reads with MiXCR, one entry per CDR3 protein. The sample has approximately 1,000,000 distinct CDR3 sequences, around 29% seen once. What these receptors recognize is not known. Sequences were derived from cultured CD8+ T cells from PBMCs, sampled from culture after CMV antigen stimulation. Every receptor here comes from a human donor in good health (CMV status not recorded). Some clones in this sample may be carry-over from other donors' samples. The CDR3 runs from the conserved cysteine through the conserved F or W. D genes are given only for firm matches. The size field is filled for only some rows; it gives once, few, many or a size class.

d_gene: -
j_gene: TRBJ1-1
abundance: many
v_gene: TRBV7-6
CDR3nt: TGTGCCAGCAGCAGTGGACCAGTGAACACTGAAGCTTTCTTT
CDR3aa: CASSSGPVNTEAFF

d_gene: -
j_gene: TRBJ1-1
abundance: -
v_gene: TRBV6-2/TRBV6-3
CDR3nt: TGTGCCAGCAGTTACAGGGTCCGGGGCACTGAAGCTTTCTTT
CDR3aa: CASSYRVRGTEAFF

d_gene: TRBD1
j_gene: TRBJ2-7
abundance: -
v_gene: TRBV7-8
CDR3nt: TGTGCCAGCAGCACACGACAGGGGCCCTCCTACGAGCGGTACTTC
CDR3aa: CASSTRQGPSYERYF

d_gene: TRBD2
j_gene: TRBJ2-3
abundance: -
v_gene: TRBV12-3/TRBV12-4
CDR3nt: TGTGCCAGCACCACCCCCAGCGGGGGAAAAGTTCCTAGCACAGATACGCAGTATTTT
CDR3aa: CASTTPSGGKVPSTDTQYF

d_gene: -
j_gene: TRBJ2-1
abundance: many
v_gene: TRBV7-2
CDR3nt: TGTGCCAGCAGCCACCAAGGGGGCAATGAGCAGTTCTTC
CDR3aa: CASSHQGGNEQFF

d_gene: TRBD1
j_gene: TRBJ2-3
abundance: few
v_gene: TRBV18
CDR3nt: TGTGCCAGCTCACCGAGTTTTGACAGGGTAGGGCCAGATACGCAGTATTTT
CDR3aa: CASSPSFDRVGPDTQYF

d_gene: -
j_gene: TRBJ1-6
abundance: -
v_gene: TRBV7-9
CDR3nt: TGTGCCAGCAGCTTATTGGACTATTATAATTCACCCCTCCACTTT
CDR3aa: CASSLLDYYNSPLHF

d_gene: -
j_gene: TRBJ1-1
abundance: -
v_gene: TRBV6-6
CDR3nt: TGTGCCAGCACTGTCGGGGTCGAAACTGAAGCTTTCTTT
CDR3aa: CASTVGVETEAFF

d_gene: -
j_gene: TRBJ2-1
abundance: -
v_gene: TRBV7-9
CDR3nt: TGTGCCAGCAGCGACGACAGATTCTACAATGAGCAGTTCTTC
CDR3aa: CASSDDRFYNEQFF

d_gene: TRBD1
j_gene: TRBJ2-7
abundance: -
v_gene: TRBV12-5
CDR3nt: TGTGCTAGTGGCATCCGACAGGGGTTCTACGAGCAGTACTTC
CDR3aa: CASGIRQGFYEQYF

d_gene: -
j_gene: TRBJ1-6
abundance: few
v_gene: TRBV10-3
CDR3nt: TGTGCCATCAGTGAGTCGGGTAGGGGCGCGCAGAATTCACCCCTCCACTTT
CDR3aa: CAISESGRGAQNSPLHF